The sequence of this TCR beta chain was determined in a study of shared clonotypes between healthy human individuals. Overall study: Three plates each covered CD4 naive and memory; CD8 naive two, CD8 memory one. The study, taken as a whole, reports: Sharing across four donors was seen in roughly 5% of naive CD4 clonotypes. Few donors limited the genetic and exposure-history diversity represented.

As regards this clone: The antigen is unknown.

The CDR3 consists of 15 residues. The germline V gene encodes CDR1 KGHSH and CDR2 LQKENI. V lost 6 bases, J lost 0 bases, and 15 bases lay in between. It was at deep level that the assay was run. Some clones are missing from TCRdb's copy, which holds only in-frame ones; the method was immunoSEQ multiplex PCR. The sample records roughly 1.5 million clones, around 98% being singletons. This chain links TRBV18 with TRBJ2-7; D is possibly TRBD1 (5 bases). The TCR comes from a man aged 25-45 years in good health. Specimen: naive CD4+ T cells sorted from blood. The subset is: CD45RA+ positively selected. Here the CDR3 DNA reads TGTGCCAGCTCTAAGACAGACCTCAGCTCCTACGAGCAGTACTTC. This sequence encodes CASSKTDLSSYEQYF.